The 17 T cell receptor beta chains in this list originate from one sample, sequenced in a study of CD8+ T cells in alopecia areata. Treatment noted: oral pan-JAK inhibitor, 5-10 mg twice daily. It was cDNA, reverse transcribed from extracted RNA, that served as the sequencing template. Using immunoSEQ multiplex PCR, the repertoire was profiled, and TCRdb retains in-frame clones only, with some absent. The table has roughly 200,000 clones, 35% to 40% seen once; the top ten hold 0.48%. This sample comprised CD4+ T cells sorted from blood, obtained at roughly week 30, from a patient treated with tofacitinib. These receptors originate from a human donor with alopecia areata.

Ten or more counts support this clone. This specimen includes other DNA sequences encoding the same CDR3. The V and J genes are TRBV19 and TRBJ2-5; 7 bases are a match to TRBD1. CDR1 is LNHDA and CDR2 is SQIVND in the germline V gene (reference sequence). The CDR3 contains 15 residues. V gave up 2 bases and J gave up 5 bases; unmatched junction bases: 8. This CDR3 is CASSIQRGRQETQYF. In DNA form, the CDR3 reads TGTGCCAGTAGTATACAAAGGGGGCGCCAGGAGACCCAGTACTTC.

The chain couples TRBV9 to TRBJ1-5; D not certain. V gave up 4 bases and J gave up 7 bases, with 18 bases separating them. Germline assignment: CDR1 SGDLS and CDR2 YYNGEE. The length of the CDR3 is 15 residues. The CDR3 loop is CASSQDTRAAQPQHF. CDR3 bases: TGTGCCAGCAGCCAAGATACGAGGGCAGCCCAGCCCCAGCATTTT.

The chain joins TRBV30 to TRBJ2-7; 12 bases are shared with TRBD1. The germline CDR1 and CDR2 sequences are GTSNPN and SVGIG (reference sequence). V shed 6 bases and J 7 bases; nucleotides not matched to a gene: 13. The CDR3 runs to 15 residues. CDR3 in DNA: TGTGCCTGCCACCCACCGGGACAGGGGGCAGAGGAGCAGTACTTC. It specifies CACHPPGQGAEEQYF.

This clone was seen more than once but under ten times. CDR3 DNA: TGCGCCAGCAGCCCCCGGGACAGGGGGGCGAACACTGAAGCTTTCTTT. This sequence encodes CASSPRDRGANTEAFF. The chain joins TRBV5-1 to TRBJ1-1; 11 bases agree with TRBD1. The junction had 6 bases not matched to a gene; V was cut back by 4 bases and J by 1 base. The CDR3 sequence is 16 residues long. CDR1 is SGHRS, CDR2 YFSETQ, per germline.

In its sample, this clone was seen a few times. This rearrangement joins TRBV5-5 to TRBJ2-2; D ambiguous. Germline V gene data show CDR1 as SGHKS and CDR2 as YYEKEE (reference sequence). This CDR3 is built from 14 residues. Trimming removed 0 bases at V and 1 base at J, with 4 bases between. The CDR3 bases are TGTGCCAGCAGCTTGGCCCAGAACACCGGGGAGCTGTTTTTT. This encodes CASSLAQNTGELFF.

This clone was seen only a few times. The chain recombines TRBV30 with TRBJ2-3; TRBD2 agrees at 8 bases. Germline V gene lookup returns CDR1 GTSNPN and CDR2 SVGIG (reference sequence). Trimming at V came to 4 bases and at J to 4 bases, leaving 7 bases not matched to a gene. The CDR3 is made up of 14 amino acids. CDR3 sequence: CAWTSGLAADTQYF. The CDR3 bases are TGTGCCTGGACATCAGGACTAGCTGCAGATACGCAGTATTTT.

This clone was seen a few times. The rearrangement uses TRBV4-1 and TRBJ2-7; the D gene is possibly TRBD2 (5 bases). The length of the CDR3 is 14 residues. Trimming left V 2 bases short and J 1 base short, with 9 bases between. Germline assignment: CDR1 MGHRA and CDR2 YSYEKL. CDR3: CASSQPGKSYEQYF. The CDR3 region has the DNA TGCGCCAGCAGCCAACCCGGGAAGTCCTACGAGCAGTACTTC.

The genes are TRBV18 and TRBJ1-1, with D unresolved. Between the trimmed V and J ends, which lost 4 bases and 4 bases, there was a span of 16 bases. The CDR3 contains 15 residues. Germline CDR1 KGHSH, CDR2 LQKENI. This CDR3 is CASSRSAAKGTEAFF. The CDR3 DNA follows: TGTGCCAGCTCACGATCGGCCGCGAAGGGCACTGAAGCTTTCTTT.

The sample holds a few counts of this clone. The rearrangement links TRBV7-9 to TRBJ2-1; 8 bases line up with TRBD1. Germline trimming cut 4 bases from V and 6 bases from J; bases unmatched to any gene: 2. The germline CDR1 and CDR2 sequences are SEHNR and FQNEAQ (reference sequence). The CDR3 covers 13 residues. The CDR3 is CASSSTGGNEQFF. The CDR3 DNA reads TGTGCCAGCAGCTCTACAGGGGGCAATGAGCAGTTCTTC.

The chain links TRBV25-1 to TRBJ1-5, with D perhaps matching TRBD1 (5 bases). V shed 3 bases and J shed 1 base, with 10 bases lying between them. Germline lookup yields CDR1 MGHDK and CDR2 SYGVNS. CDR3 size: 15 residues. The CDR3, as DNA: TGTGCCAGCAGTGATGGGGGTATCAGCAATCAGCCCCAGCATTTT. Encoded protein: CASSDGGISNQPQHF.

This clone was recorded a few times. This sequence joins TRBV25-1 and TRBJ2-6, with D possibly matching TRBD2 (5 bases). The V end was cut by 2 bases, the J end by 2 bases, with 7 bases between. The CDR3 totals 15 residues. The germline CDR1 and CDR2 sequences are MGHDK and SYGVNS. The DNA of the CDR3 is TGTGCCAGCAGTGAAGAGGGAACTGGGGCCAACGTCCTGACTTTC. This gives the protein CASSEEGTGANVLTF.

CDR3 nucleotides: TGTGCCAGCAGCGCCGGGACAGGTGCCTCGGGGGAAAAACTGTTTTTT. Residues: CASSAGTGASGEKLFF. The J gene is TRBJ1-4, the V gene TRBV9; 8 nucleotides align to TRBD1. Germline CDR1 and CDR2: SGDLS and YYNGEE. Losses at the gene ends were 3 bases for V and 8 bases for J; bases not matched to a gene: 12. The CDR3 loop spans 16 amino acids.

This clone has just a few counts. The V and J genes are TRBV18 and TRBJ1-4; TRBD1 matches 8 bases. Germline CDR1 is KGHSH and CDR2 is LQKENI. The CDR3 is 12 residues long. V dropped 3 bases and J dropped 12; count of bases not matched to a gene: 3. This CDR3 is CASSPMTGELFF. The CDR3 DNA reads TGTGCCAGCTCACCCATGACAGGGGAACTGTTTTTT.

The gene calls are TRBV5-1 and TRBJ2-5; D gene ambiguous. The CDR3 sequence is 13 residues long. V shed 1 base and J shed 3 bases, with 7 bases lying between them. The germline gives CDR1 SGHRS, CDR2 YFSETQ. The CDR3 DNA reads TGCGCCAGCAGCTTGAACTCCAAAGAGACCCAGTACTTC. The encoded protein is CASSLNSKETQYF. Looking up the rest from reference TRBV5-1 and TRBJ2-5 gives the full variable domain: KAGVTQTPRYLIKTRGQQVTLSCSPISGHRSVSWYQQTPGQGLQFLFEYFSETQRNKGNFPGRFSGRQFSNSRSEMNVSTLELGDSALYLCASSLNSKETQYFGPGTRLLVL.

The CDR3: CASSPWKNSPLHF. CDR3 nucleotides: TGTGCCAGCAGCCCATGGAAAAATTCACCCCTCCACTTT. The chain recombines TRBV7-9 with TRBJ1-6; D unresolved. V gave up 5 bases and J gave up 7 bases, with 9 bases separating them. The CDR3 has 13 residues. From germline, CDR1 is SEHNR and CDR2 FQNEAQ (reference sequence).

The chain couples TRBV9 to TRBJ2-5, with 8 bases that match TRBD1. The CDR3 runs 15 residues. With 0 bases clipped from V and 5 bases from J, the junction kept 6 bases outside the gene matches. Germline assignment: CDR1 SGDLS and CDR2 YYNGEE. This CDR3 is CASSVGQGRPETQYF. The CDR3 nucleotides read TGTGCCAGCAGCGTAGGACAGGGGAGGCCCGAGACCCAGTACTTC.

The table lists this clone with a few counts. The gene calls are TRBV5-1 and TRBJ1-3; D is unclear. CDR3 length: 15 residues. The germline CDR1 and CDR2 sequences are SGHRS and YFSETQ. V lost 0 bases, J lost 1 base, and 8 bases lay in between. In nucleotides, the CDR3 is TGCGCCAGCAGCTTGGCCGTGGCTTCTGGAAACACCATATATTTT. Translated: CASSLAVASGNTIYF.